This is a list of T cell receptor beta chains from one sample in a study of TIL therapy for anti-PD-1-resistant metastatic lung cancer. Here immunoSEQ multiplex PCR was the method, and the copy in TCRdb shows in-frame clones only, minus some. The data show about 60,000 clones, under 75% seen once. The material sequenced was blood, taken at baseline. The receptors here all came from a person aged 25-85 years with non-small cell lung cancer. The CDR3 runs from the conserved cysteine through the conserved F or W. Each record gives: D gene, V gene, J gene, CDR3 protein. The D gene is left open where the match is weak.

>TRBD1|TRBV30|TRBJ2-7
CAWSVVQGDEQYF
>-|TRBV9|TRBJ2-2
CASSVQDGSPGELFF
>-|TRBV15|TRBJ2-3
CATSRDLADTQYF
>-|TRBV5-1|TRBJ1-3
CASSPLGGGSGNTIYF
>-|TRBV6-1|TRBJ1-3
CASSELGPPSGNTIYF
>-|TRBV9|TRBJ1-1
CASSVDEGTEAFF
>TRBD1|TRBV11-2|TRBJ2-7
CASSLVAGTGLGEQYF
>-|TRBV2|TRBJ2-1
CASSFYTYNEQFF
>-|TRBV7-3|TRBJ2-1
CASSLQFGDEQFF
>-|TRBV29-1|TRBJ1-5
CSVEGGSGADLSQHF
>TRBD1|TRBV28|TRBJ2-7
CASRIHRGGYEQYF
>-|TRBV11-2|TRBJ2-7
CASSQGILYEQYF
>TRBD1|TRBV5-1|TRBJ1-2
CASSSDRGLGYTF
>-|TRBV2|TRBJ2-5
CAGSEYQETQYF
>-|TRBV29-1|TRBJ1-5
CSVVIGYSNQPQHF
>TRBD1|TRBV2|TRBJ1-3
CASNTGVSGNTIYF
>-|TRBV19|TRBJ1-2
CASSIDRPGALYGYTF
>-|TRBV27|TRBJ2-5
CASSSPSNKDWTTQYF
>TRBD2|TRBV10-3|TRBJ2-1
CAISEGLAGNWNEQFF
>TRBD1|TRBV2|TRBJ2-3
CASMLYGTGASDTQYF
>-|TRBV11-1|TRBJ2-7
CASSLNLYEQYF
>-|TRBV28|TRBJ2-5
CASRATGKETQYF
>-|TRBV5-1|TRBJ2-2
CASSLAAGVPGELFF
>-|TRBV5-1|TRBJ2-7
CASSLDMSSYEQYF
>-|TRBV5-1|TRBJ1-6
CASSLAVTAINSPLHF
>-|TRBV5-1|TRBJ1-2
CASSLGERLYGYTF
>-|TRBV27|TRBJ2-7
CASSLFWTGSYEQYF
>-|TRBV2|TRBJ1-1
CASMGPGRNTEAFF